This T cell receptor (beta chain) originates from a study of T cell repertoires in cytomegalovirus infection. At the level of the study: Epitope selection comprised recently identified HLA-C-restricted CMV epitopes and well-studied HLA-B-restricted CMV epitopes. Indications came from public TCR beta signatures; they pointed to CMV infection and to a matching HLA type.

The CDR3 consists of 12 residues. The V end lost 6 bases, the J end lost 0 bases, and 9 bases lay between the germline ends. The germline V gene encodes CDR1 DFQATT and CDR2 SNEGSKA (reference sequence). In TCRdb, the reads were re-called with MiXCR into one record per CDR3 protein. The top ten hold approximately 20% of the sample, which has some 270,000 distinct CDR3 sequences, approximately 22% seen once. Study results and caveats: Cumulative frequency (of public TCR beta family members) identified carriers of CMV plus the relevant HLA.

Remarks on this clonotype: Its antigen remains unknown.

This clonotype originated in a human donor in good health (CMV status not recorded). Some clones in this sample may be carry-over from other donors' samples. Here the sequenced sample was cultured PBMCs, taken from culture after CMV antigen stimulation. V gene TRBV20-1 combines with J gene TRBJ2-7; D remains ambiguous. CDR3 residues: CSAPLSSYEQYF. CDR3 bases: TGCAGTGCCCCCTTGAGCTCCTACGAGCAGTACTTC.